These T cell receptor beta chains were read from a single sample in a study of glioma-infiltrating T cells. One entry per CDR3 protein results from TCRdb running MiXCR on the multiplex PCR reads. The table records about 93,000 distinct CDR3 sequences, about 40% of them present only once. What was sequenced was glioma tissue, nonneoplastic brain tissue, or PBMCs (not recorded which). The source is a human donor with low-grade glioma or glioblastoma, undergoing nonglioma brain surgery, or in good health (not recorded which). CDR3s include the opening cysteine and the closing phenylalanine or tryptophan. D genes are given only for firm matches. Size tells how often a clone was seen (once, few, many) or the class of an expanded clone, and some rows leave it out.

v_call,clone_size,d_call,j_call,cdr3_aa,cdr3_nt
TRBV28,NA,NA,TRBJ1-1,CASRGNYKAFF,TGTGCCAGCAGGGGGAATTACAAGGCTTTCTTT
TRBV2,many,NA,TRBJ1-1,CARTRGTEAFF,TGTGCCAGAACGCGGGGGACTGAAGCTTTCTTT
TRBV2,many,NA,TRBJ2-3,CASSVKDTQYF,TGTGCCAGCAGTGTAAAAGATACGCAGTATTTT
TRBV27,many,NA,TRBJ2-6,CASSRGATGANVLTF,TGTGCCAGCAGTCGGGGGGCTACTGGGGCCAACGTCCTGACTTTC
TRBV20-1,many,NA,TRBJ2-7,CSARQGREQYF,TGCAGTGCCAGGCAGGGGCGCGAGCAGTACTTC
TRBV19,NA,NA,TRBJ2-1,CASSIGQAAYEQFF,TGTGCCAGTAGTATCGGCCAGGCGGCCTACGAGCAGTTCTTC
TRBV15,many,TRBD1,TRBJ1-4,CATSRDTTGQEKLFF,TGTGCCACCAGCAGAGATACGACAGGGCAAGAAAAACTGTTTTTT
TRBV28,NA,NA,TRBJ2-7,CASSLALGQNYEQYF,TGTGCTAGCAGTTTAGCCCTGGGACAAAATTACGAGCAGTACTTC
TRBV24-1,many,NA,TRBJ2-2,CATSELGVDGELFF,TGTGCCACCAGTGAGCTAGGAGTGGATGGGGAGCTGTTTTTT
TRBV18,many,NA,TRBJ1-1,CASSPNLDTEAFF,TGTGCCAGCTCACCGAATTTGGACACTGAAGCTTTCTTT
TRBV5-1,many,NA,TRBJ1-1,CASSLASTEAFF,TGCGCCAGCAGCTTGGCCAGTACAGAAGCTTTCTTT
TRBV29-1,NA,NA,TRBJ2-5,CSANGGVQETKYF,TGCAGCGCCAATGGAGGGGTTCAAGAGACCAAGTACTTC
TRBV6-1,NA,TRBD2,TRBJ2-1,CASSEPGLEGGYNEQFF,TGTGCCAGCAGTGAACCGGGACTAGAGGGAGGATACAATGAGCAGTTCTTC
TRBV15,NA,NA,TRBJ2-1,CVTSRVQNSEQFF,TGTGTCACCAGCAGAGTCCAGAACAGTGAGCAGTTCTTC
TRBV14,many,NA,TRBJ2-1,CASSPTDSTYNEQFF,TGTGCCAGCAGCCCCACGGACTCTACCTACAATGAGCAGTTCTTC
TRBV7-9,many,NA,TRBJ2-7,CASSFRQGTYEQYF,TGTGCCAGCAGCTTTCGCCAGGGAACCTACGAGCAGTACTTC
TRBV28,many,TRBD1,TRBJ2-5,CASSLPDRGRRETQYF,TGTGCCAGCAGTTTACCCGACAGGGGGCGAAGGGAGACCCAGTACTTC
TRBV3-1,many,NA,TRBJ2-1,CASSQAEREQFF,TGTGCCAGCAGCCAAGCTGAGCGGGAGCAGTTCTTC
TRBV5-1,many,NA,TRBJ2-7,CASSTRTAYEQYF,TGCGCCAGCAGCACAAGGACAGCCTACGAGCAGTACTTC
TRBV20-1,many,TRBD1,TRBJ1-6,CSARAGQVDSPLHF,TGCAGTGCTAGAGCCGGACAGGTGGATTCACCCCTCCACTTT
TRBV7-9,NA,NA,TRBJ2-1,CAGSLLVGTSLDEQLF,TGTGCCGGCAGCTTATTGGTGGGAACTTCACTTGATGAGCAGCTCTTC
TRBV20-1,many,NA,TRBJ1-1,CSASGQANTEAFF,TGCAGTGCTAGCGGACAAGCGAACACTGAAGCTTTCTTT
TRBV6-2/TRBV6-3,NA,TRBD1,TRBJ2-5,CVSSYSRGQETQYF,TGTGTTAGCAGTTACAGCAGGGGGCAAGAGACCCAGTACTTC
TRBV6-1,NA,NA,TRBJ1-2,CASSEGRRNGYAF,TGTGCCAGCAGTGAGGGCAGAAGAAATGGCTACGCCTTC
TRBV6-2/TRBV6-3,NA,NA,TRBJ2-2,CATDRNVGELFF,TGTGCCACAGACAGGAACGTCGGGGAGCTGTTTTTT
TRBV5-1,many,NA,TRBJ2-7,CASSPAGHSSYEQYF,TGCGCCAGCAGCCCGGCGGGACACTCGTCCTACGAGCAGTACTTC
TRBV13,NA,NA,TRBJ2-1,CASSVSGFYNEQFF,TGTGCCAGCAGCGTCTCGGGGTTTTACAATGAGCAGTTCTTC